The present entry profiles one TCR beta chain with its context. Data came from immunoSEQ multiplex PCR; TCRdb stores just in-frame clones and leaves some out. Of 150,000 or so clones in the sample, roughly 82% were seen once. The CDR3 length is 14 residues. V lost 0 bases and J lost 1, with 5 bases in between. Germline lookup yields CDR1 SGHTA and CDR2 FQGNSA. This entry belongs to a study of blood T cell repertoires in COVID-19. The sequence derives from a woman in her 70s with acute or convalescent COVID-19. V and J are TRBV7-2 and TRBJ2-3; possibly TRBD2 for D (5 bases). Sequencing was done on a sample of peripheral blood. This chain's CDR3 is CASSLAGGTDTQYF. The CDR3 DNA sequence: TGTGCCAGCAGCTTAGCGGGAGGCACAGATACGCAGTATTTT.